The present T cell receptor (beta chain) was sequenced within a study of T cells in Graves' hyperthyroidism and ophthalmopathy. This clonotype was detected ten times or more. Its cognate antigen is unknown. Study-level findings and limits: Before onset, ophthalmopathy was predicted by the model a median around 6 months earlier. Stable hyperthyroidism was told apart from ophthalmopathy by a model built on 13 V-J features.

Germline V lookup: CDR1 GTSNPN, CDR2 SVGIG (reference sequence). The CDR3 spans 15 residues. The germline V and J ends were trimmed by 0 bases and 9 bases, with 21 bases remaining between them. Amplified regions were TCR beta CDR3 sequences from RNA transcripts. The HTBI primer set was used in a first-round RT-PCR of the TCR CDR3. Each CDR3 protein gets one entry after TCRdb re-called the multiplex PCR reads with MiXCR. The repertoire has about 320,000 distinct CDR3 sequences, around 17% of them found once; the top ten carry around 34%. Uncontrolled infection, other autoimmune disease, pregnancy or lactation excluded patients. Each 10 ml fresh peripheral blood draw supplied the PBMCs.

This clonotype originated in a man aged 30-40 years with Graves' hyperthyroidism. This chain uses TRBV30 with TRBJ2-7; D may be TRBD1 (5 bases). Sequenced input: blood. The CDR3 coding sequence is TGTGCCTGGAGTGTTAAAGGTGGCAGGGCCCCGAGGCAGTACTTC. Translation: CAWSVKGGRAPRQYF.